These 22 T cell receptor beta chains originate from one sample sequenced in a study of OX40 agonist ivuxolimab in advanced cancers. Profiled with immunoSEQ multiplex PCR; TCRdb holds only in-frame clones, not every one. Of fewer than 45,000 clones in the sample, around 74% are singletons; the top ten hold approximately 20%. This specimen consisted of CD4+ or CD8+ T cells sorted from blood, obtained in a trial of the OX40 agonist ivuxolimab. These receptors came from an adult with an advanced solid tumor such as melanoma, head and neck, liver or kidney cancer.

The rearrangement joins TRBV7-2 to TRBJ1-1; unclear D gene. V lost 1 base to trimming and J lost 3 bases, with 12 bases between them. The length of the CDR3 is 15 residues. CDR1 and CDR2 (germline): SGHTA, FQGNSA. The CDR3 is CASSLGRGWDTEAFF. CDR3 nucleotides: TGTGCCAGCAGCTTAGGACGAGGTTGGGACACTGAAGCTTTCTTT.

J is TRBJ2-7 and V is TRBV30; D is undetermined. The V gene lost 0 bases and the J gene lost 2 bases, with 8 bases spanning the gap. Per the germline V gene, CDR1 is GTSNPN and CDR2 is SVGIG (reference sequence). The CDR3 contains 13 residues. In DNA, the CDR3 is TGTGCCTGGAGTGTATCGGACCCCTACGAGCAGTACTTC. It specifies CAWSVSDPYEQYF.

This sequence joins TRBV28 and TRBJ1-1; D ambiguous. V was clipped by 4 bases and J by 2 bases, with 11 bases between them. CDR1 is MDHEN and CDR2 is SYDVKM in the germline V gene. The CDR3 sequence is 14 residues long. The chain's CDR3 is CASSSAGSNTEAFF. The CDR3 DNA sequence: TGTGCCAGCAGTTCAGCTGGTTCAAACACTGAAGCTTTCTTT.

The V gene is TRBV7-8, the J gene TRBJ2-2; D is possibly TRBD1 (6 bases). The germline V and J ends were trimmed by 5 bases and 5 bases, with 18 bases remaining between them. This CDR3 has 16 residues. The germline CDR1 and CDR2 sequences are SGHVS and FQNEAQ. The CDR3 is CASSERPTQGTGELFF. The DNA of the CDR3 is TGTGCCAGCAGCGAAAGGCCCACCCAGGGGACCGGGGAGCTGTTTTTT. The entire variable domain, with the rest obtained from reference TRBV7-8 and TRBJ2-2, is as follows: GAGVSQSPRYKVAKRGQDVALRCDPISGHVSLFWYQQALGQGPEFLTYFQNEAQLDKSGLPSDRFFAERPEGSVSTLKIQRTQQEDSAVYLCASSERPTQGTGELFFGEGSRLTVL.

The J gene is TRBJ2-3, the V gene TRBV10-3, with a weak D call TRBD2 (6 bases). CDR1 ENHRY and CDR2 SYGVKD come from the germline V gene. V was cut by 10 bases and J by 1 base, with 15 bases left in between. The CDR3 is made up of 14 amino acids. The DNA of the CDR3 is TGTGCCACAGACCCCGGGGGTGGCACAGATACGCAGTATTTT. Its protein is CATDPGGGTDTQYF.

This rearrangement joins TRBV30 to TRBJ2-3; D remains unclear. V lost 3 bases and J 5 bases, leaving 18 bases between the germline ends. The germline CDR1 and CDR2 sequences are GTSNPN and SVGIG (reference sequence). The CDR3 has 15 residues. The CDR3 coding sequence is TGTGCCTGGAGCCCCCTTGCGGTCATCGGAGATACGCAGTATTTT. It specifies CAWSPLAVIGDTQYF.

V and J are TRBV14 and TRBJ1-6, with no clear D. The V gene lost 4 bases and the J gene lost 12 bases, with 19 bases spanning the gap. CDR1 is SGHDN, CDR2 FVKESK, per germline. The CDR3 consists of 15 residues. CDR3 DNA sequence: TGTGCCAGCAGCCTGACTACCCGGAGCTGGATACCCCTCCACTTT. Residues: CASSLTTRSWIPLHF.

This chain links TRBV7-2 with TRBJ1-1; a weak D match, TRBD1 (5 bases). V gave up 7 bases and J gave up 7 bases, with 16 bases separating them. Germline assignment: CDR1 SGHTA and CDR2 FQGNSA. The CDR3 extends over 13 amino acids. Written as DNA, the CDR3 is TGTGCCAGCACCCAAGGGCCAGGGATTGAAGCTTTCTTT. This gives the protein CASTQGPGIEAFF.

This rearrangement joins TRBV5-1 to TRBJ2-2; 9 nucleotides match TRBD1. The CDR3 runs 15 residues. Unmatched junction bases numbered 5, after V lost 4 bases and J lost 4 bases. Germline loops: CDR1 SGHRS, CDR2 YFSETQ. Written as DNA, the CDR3 is TGCGCCAGCAGCCTGGGACAGGGCGGCACCGGGGAGCTGTTTTTT. Protein sequence: CASSLGQGGTGELFF.

The chain joins TRBV6-1 to TRBJ2-3; 10 bases agree with TRBD2. This CDR3 has 14 amino acids. Germline CDR1 is MNHNS and CDR2 is SASEGT. V was pared by 5 bases and J by 3 bases, with 2 bases of the junction left unmatched. The CDR3, as DNA: TGTGCCAGCAGTCCGGGACTAGCGACAGATACGCAGTATTTT. Amino acid sequence: CASSPGLATDTQYF.

About this clone: Other DNA sequences in this sample translate to the same CDR3. This chain uses TRBV6-5 with TRBJ1-2; TRBD1 might be the D (5 bases). From germline, CDR1 is MNHEY and CDR2 SVGAGI. V was cut by 3 bases and J by 3 bases, with 8 bases left in between. The CDR3 runs 13 residues. CDR3: CASSYGGYYGYTF. The CDR3 region has the DNA TGTGCCAGCAGTTATGGGGGATACTATGGCTACACCTTC.

Points on this clone: The junction and the germline gene differ at one end; a read error may be behind it. The chain couples TRBV6-1 to TRBJ2-5; possibly TRBD1 for D (5 bases). CDR3 length equals 14 residues. The germline CDR1 and CDR2 sequences are MNHNS and SASEGT. CDR3 amino acids: CASSTGTRQETRYF. For the CDR3, the DNA is TGTGCCAGCAGCACAGGAACCCGGCAAGAGACCCGGTACTTC.

This chain connects TRBV7-2 to TRBJ2-3, with D possibly being TRBD2 (7 bases). V was pared by 4 bases and J by 3 bases, with 11 bases between. The CDR3 spans 14 residues. Germline-derived CDR1 and CDR2 are SGHTA and FQGNSA. The CDR3: CASSWGGATDTQYF. The DNA of the CDR3 is TGTGCCAGCAGCTGGGGGGGCGCTACAGATACGCAGTATTTT.

The gene calls are TRBV9 and TRBJ1-4; TRBD1 might be the D (6 bases). The CDR3 has 15 amino acids. With 3 bases removed from V and 7 bases from J, the gap between germline ends came to 16 bases. Per the germline V gene, CDR1 is SGDLS and CDR2 is YYNGEE. The CDR3 spells CASSATGLSGEKLFF. In DNA form, the CDR3 reads TGTGCCAGCAGCGCTACAGGGTTGTCGGGTGAAAAACTGTTTTTT.

The chain couples TRBV7-3 to TRBJ2-1; tentatively, D is TRBD1 or TRBD2 (5 bases each). Trimming removed 5 bases from V and 4 bases from J, with 15 bases in between. The CDR3 is 15 amino acids. The V gene's germline CDR1 is SGHTA and CDR2 FQGTGA. CDR3 DNA sequence: TGTGCCAGCAGCCCCACCCGGGACGGTTACAATGAGCAGTTCTTC. This translates into CASSPTRDGYNEQFF. The variable domain in full, with the rest retrieved from reference TRBV7-3 and TRBJ2-1, is GAGVSQTPSNKVTEKGKYVELRCDPISGHTALYWYRQSLGQGPEFLIYFQGTGAADDSGLPNDRFFAVRPEGSVSTLKIQRTERGDSAVYLCASSPTRDGYNEQFFGPGTRLTVL.

This clone was counted a few times. The genes are TRBV6-5 and TRBJ1-6; 9 positions match TRBD1. Per germline, CDR1 MNHEY and CDR2 SVGAGI. The junction had 4 bases not matched to a gene; V was cut back by 5 bases and J by 11 bases. This CDR3 spans 13 amino acids. The CDR3 is CASSTQGAPPLHF. In DNA form, the CDR3 reads TGTGCCAGCAGTACACAGGGGGCGCCACCCCTCCACTTT.

The genes are TRBV7-9 and TRBJ1-2; a possible D gene is TRBD1 (6 bases). The CDR3 consists of 15 residues. Trimming pared 4 bases from V and 2 bases from J, leaving 14 bases between. Germline-derived CDR1 and CDR2 are SEHNR and FQNEAQ (reference sequence). In nucleotides, the CDR3 is TGTGCCAGCAGCTGGGTGGGACAACTCAACTATGGCTACACCTTC. Amino acid sequence: CASSWVGQLNYGYTF.

The chain employs TRBV6-5 and TRBJ2-7; D is unclear. V lost 2 bases and J 5 bases, leaving 10 bases between the germline ends. Germline V lookup: CDR1 MNHEY, CDR2 SVGAGI. The CDR3 contains 13 residues. CDR3: CASSYHPTDEQYV. The CDR3 nucleotides are TGTGCCAGCAGTTACCATCCGACTGACGAGCAGTACGTC.

This clone was detected only a few times. The chain joins TRBV27 to TRBJ2-3, with D possibly matching TRBD1 (5 bases). Trimming pared 1 base from V and 0 bases from J, leaving 8 bases between. This CDR3 has 15 amino acids. Germline CDR1 and CDR2: MNHEY and SMNVEV (reference sequence). This chain's CDR3 is CASSLFGQSTDTQYF. DNA of the CDR3: TGTGCCAGCAGTTTATTCGGACAAAGCACAGATACGCAGTATTTT.

This chain connects TRBV6-5 to TRBJ1-3, with a weak D call TRBD1 (5 bases). CDR3 length: 15 residues. V lost 5 bases and J lost 7, with 18 bases in between. CDR1 and CDR2 from the germline V gene are MNHEY and SVGAGI. This chain's CDR3 is CASSRKTGPGNTIYF. For the CDR3, the DNA is TGTGCCAGCAGTCGGAAAACAGGACCGGGGAACACCATATATTTT.

The chain employs TRBV19 and TRBJ1-5; maybe TRBD1 (5 bases). Germline V gene sequence: CDR1 LNHDA, CDR2 SQIVND (reference sequence). The CDR3 has 14 amino acids. V was trimmed by 3 bases and J by 4 bases, leaving 10 bases between them. CDR3 amino acids: CASSIVGGNQPQHF. CDR3 DNA sequence: TGTGCCAGTAGTATTGTGGGGGGGAATCAGCCCCAGCATTTT. The full variable domain, rest sourced from reference TRBV19 and TRBJ1-5, is DGGITQSPKYLFRKEGQNVTLSCEQNLNHDAMYWYRQDPGQGLRLIYYSQIVNDFQKGDIAEGYSVSREKKESFPLTVTSAQKNPTAFYLCASSIVGGNQPQHFGDGTRLSIL.

The V gene is TRBV4-1, the J gene TRBJ1-4, with D possibly TRBD1 on 5 matching bases. Between the trimmed V and J ends, which lost 1 base and 4 bases, there was a span of 10 bases. Germline V gene sequence: CDR1 MGHRA, CDR2 YSYEKL. This CDR3 has 15 amino acids. Written as DNA, the CDR3 is TGCGCCAGCAGCCAAGGAGACAGCAGTAATGAAAAACTGTTTTTT. Residues: CASSQGDSSNEKLFF.